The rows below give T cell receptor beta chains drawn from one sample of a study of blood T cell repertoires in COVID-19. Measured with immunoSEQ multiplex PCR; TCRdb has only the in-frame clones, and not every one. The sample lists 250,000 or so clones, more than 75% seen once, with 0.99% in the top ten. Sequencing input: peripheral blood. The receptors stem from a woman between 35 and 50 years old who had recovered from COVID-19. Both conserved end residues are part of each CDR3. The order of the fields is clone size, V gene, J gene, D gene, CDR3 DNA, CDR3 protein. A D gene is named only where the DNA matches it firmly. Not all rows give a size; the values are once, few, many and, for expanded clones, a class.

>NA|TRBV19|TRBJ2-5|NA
TGTGCCAGTAGTATTGGGCAGGGGCTTGAGACCCAGTACTTC
CASSIGQGLETQYF
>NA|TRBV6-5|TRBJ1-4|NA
TGTGCCAGCAGTCGCAAGGGGACAACTAATGAAAAACTGTTTTTT
CASSRKGTTNEKLFF
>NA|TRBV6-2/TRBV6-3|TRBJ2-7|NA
TGTGCCAGCAGCCCCCAGGGGGGAGGCTACGAGCAGTACTTC
CASSPQGGGYEQYF
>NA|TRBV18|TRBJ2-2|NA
TGTGCCAGCTCACCCCTACGGGACTCCGGGGAGCTGTTTTTT
CASSPLRDSGELFF
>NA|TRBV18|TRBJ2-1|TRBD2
TGTGCCAGCTCACTACATAGCGGGAGGTCCTACAATGAGCAGTTCTTC
CASSLHSGRSYNEQFF
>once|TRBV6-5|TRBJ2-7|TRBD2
TGTGCCAGCAGGGGGGGGGACCCCCCCTACGAGCAGTACTTC
CASRGGDPPYEQYF
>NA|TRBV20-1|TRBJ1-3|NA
TGCAGTGCTAGTGGGGCGCTTGTAGGAAACACCATATATTTT
CSASGALVGNTIYF
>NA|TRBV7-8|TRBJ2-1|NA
TGTGCCAGCAGCGGGGACCCGACTAGGGGCTCTTACAATGAGCAGTTCTTC
CASSGDPTRGSYNEQFF
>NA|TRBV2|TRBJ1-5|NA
TGTGCCTCCAAAGGGGGGGGCAATCAGCCCCAGCATTTT
CASKGGGNQPQHF
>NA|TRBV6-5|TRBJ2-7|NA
TGTGCCAGCAGTTACTCGGTCCAGGGTTTCTACGAGCAGTACTTC
CASSYSVQGFYEQYF
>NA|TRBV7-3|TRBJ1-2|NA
TGTGCCAGCAGCTCCGGACGGGGAGCTAACTATGGCTACACCTTC
CASSSGRGANYGYTF
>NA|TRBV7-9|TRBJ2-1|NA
TGTGCCAGCACCCCTCTTCCGGTCAATGAGCAGTTCTTC
CASTPLPVNEQFF
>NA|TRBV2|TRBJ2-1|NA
TGTGCCAGCAGTGAAGACTCTTACAATGAGCAGTTCTTC
CASSEDSYNEQFF
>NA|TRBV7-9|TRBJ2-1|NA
TGTGCCAGCAGCTCCGTTTGGGGGCAGGGTGAGCAGTTCTTC
CASSSVWGQGEQFF
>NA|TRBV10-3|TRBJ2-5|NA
TGTGCCATCGGAGGAGGGGGGGGATTCCAAGAGACCCAGTACTTC
CAIGGGGGFQETQYF
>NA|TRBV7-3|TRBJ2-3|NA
TGTGCCAGCAGCTTAGGGTGGGAGGACACAGATACGCAGTATTTT
CASSLGWEDTDTQYF
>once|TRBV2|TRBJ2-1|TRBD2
TGTGCCAGCAGTGAGATAGCGGGAGGGACCTACAATGAGCAGTTCTTC
CASSEIAGGTYNEQFF
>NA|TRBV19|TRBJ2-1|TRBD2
TGTGCCAGTAGTATTGGCGGACTAGCGGGAGGCTCCGGGCAGTTCTTC
CASSIGGLAGGSGQFF
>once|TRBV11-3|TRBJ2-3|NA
TGTGCCAGCAGCCCATGGCGGAACACAGATACGCAGTATTTT
CASSPWRNTDTQYF
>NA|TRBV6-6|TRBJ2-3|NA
TGTGCCAGCAGTCCCCGAGGCGCGGCTAGCACAGATACGCAGTATTTT
CASSPRGAASTDTQYF
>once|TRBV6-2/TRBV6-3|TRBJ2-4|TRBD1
TGTGCCAGCAGTCGGGACAGGGGCGCCAAAAACATTCAGTACTTC
CASSRDRGAKNIQYF
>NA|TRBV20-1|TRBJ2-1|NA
TGCAGTGCTAGTTTCCATCGACAAGGGGACAATGAGCAGTTCTTC
CSASFHRQGDNEQFF
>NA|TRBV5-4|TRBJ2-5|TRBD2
TGTGCCAGCAGCTTGGAGGGGCTAGCGGGAGGCCCAAGCCAAGAGACCCAGTACTTC
CASSLEGLAGGPSQETQYF
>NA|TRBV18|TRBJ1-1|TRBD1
TGTGCCAGCTCACCCCCGACAGGGTTTAGCACTGAAGCTTTCTTT
CASSPPTGFSTEAFF
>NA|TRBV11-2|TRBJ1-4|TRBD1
TGTGCCAGCAGCCGGGGGACAGGGGGCTGGGAAAAACTGTTTTTT
CASSRGTGGWEKLFF
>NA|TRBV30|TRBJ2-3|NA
TGTGCCTGGAGTGTAGGGGCTGCGGGCACAGATACGCAGTATTTT
CAWSVGAAGTDTQYF
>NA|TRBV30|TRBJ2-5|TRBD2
TGTGCCTGGAGTGGTGTGGTTACGGGACTAGCGGGATTGGGAGAGACCCAGTACTTC
CAWSGVVTGLAGLGETQYF
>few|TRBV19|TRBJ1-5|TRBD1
TGTGCCAGTAGTAGGGGGACAGGGTACGGGCGGGGCAATCAGCCCCAGCATTTT
CASSRGTGYGRGNQPQHF
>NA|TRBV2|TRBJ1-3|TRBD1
TGTGCCAGCAGTGTGGGACAGAGGATCTCTGGAAACACCATATATTTT
CASSVGQRISGNTIYF
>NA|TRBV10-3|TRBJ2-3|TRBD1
TGTGCCACCCGGAGAGGGGACAGGGGGCTTGTAGGCACAGATACGCAGTATTTT
CATRRGDRGLVGTDTQYF
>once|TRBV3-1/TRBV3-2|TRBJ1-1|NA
TGTGCCAGCAGCCACTTTGGGAGAGGGAACACTGAAGCTTTCTTT
CASSHFGRGNTEAFF
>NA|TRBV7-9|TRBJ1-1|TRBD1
TGTGCCAGCAGCCCTACAGGGGCGGCCACTGAAGCTTTCTTT
CASSPTGAATEAFF
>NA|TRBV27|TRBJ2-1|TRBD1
TGTGCCAGCCGGGACAGACCCTACAATGAGCAGTTCTTC
CASRDRPYNEQFF
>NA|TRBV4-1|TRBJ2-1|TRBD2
TGCGCCAGCAGCCCCAGATGGGGGGGTAGATCCTACAATGAGCAGTTCTTC
CASSPRWGGRSYNEQFF
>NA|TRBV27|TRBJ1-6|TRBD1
TGTGCCAGCACCGCGGACAGGGGCAATTCACCCCTCCACTTT
CASTADRGNSPLHF
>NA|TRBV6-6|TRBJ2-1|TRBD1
TGTGCCAGCAGTCCCCGGACAGGGTCCTACAATGAGCAGTTCTTC
CASSPRTGSYNEQFF
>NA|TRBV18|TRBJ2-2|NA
TGTGCCAGCTCACCCGGGGTCCACACCGGGGAGCTGTTTTTT
CASSPGVHTGELFF
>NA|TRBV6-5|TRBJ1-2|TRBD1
TGTGCCAGCAGTTACCTTCCGGACAGGGATGGCTACACCTTC
CASSYLPDRDGYTF
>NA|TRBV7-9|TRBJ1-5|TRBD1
TGTGCCAGCAGCCCGGACAGGGGCAATCAGCCCCAGCATTTT
CASSPDRGNQPQHF
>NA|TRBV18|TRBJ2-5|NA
TGTGCCAGCTCACGCCCCCGGACAGACCAGGGGGAGACCCAGTACTTC
CASSRPRTDQGETQYF
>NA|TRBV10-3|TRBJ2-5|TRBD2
TGTGCCATCAGGGGGACTAGCGGAGAGACCCAGTACTTC
CAIRGTSGETQYF
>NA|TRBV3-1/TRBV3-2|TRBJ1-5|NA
TGTGCCAGCAGCCAGGCTTCGCCCGGCAATCAGCCCCAGCATTTT
CASSQASPGNQPQHF
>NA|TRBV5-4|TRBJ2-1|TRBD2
TGTGCCAGCAGCTTGGCTGCGGGAGGGCGGGTGCACAATGAGCAGTTCTTC
CASSLAAGGRVHNEQFF
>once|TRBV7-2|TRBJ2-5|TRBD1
TGTGCCAGCACCCGTGGGACAGAAGAGACCCAGTACTTC
CASTRGTEETQYF
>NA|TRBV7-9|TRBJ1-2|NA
TGTGCCAGCAGCTTAGCGAAACCCAAGCTGAGGGGCTACACCTTC
CASSLAKPKLRGYTF
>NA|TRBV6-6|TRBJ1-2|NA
TGTGCCAGCAGTCCCCCTAGCCCCAGCAGCTATGGCTACACCTTC
CASSPPSPSSYGYTF
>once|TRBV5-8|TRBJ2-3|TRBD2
TGTGCCAGCAGCTTGGGGGTAGCGGGACGCACAGATACGCAGTATTTT
CASSLGVAGRTDTQYF
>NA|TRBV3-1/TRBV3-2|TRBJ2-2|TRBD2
TGTGCCAGCAGCCCCCGGGGGGCGAACACCGGGGAGCTGTTTTTT
CASSPRGANTGELFF
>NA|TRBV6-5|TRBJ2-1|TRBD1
TGTGCCAGCACCCAGACAGGGACCCCCTCCTATGAGCAGTTCTTC
CASTQTGTPSYEQFF
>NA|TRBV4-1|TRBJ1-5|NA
TGCGCCAGCAGCCAAGATCTGGCCAATCAGCCCCAGCATTTT
CASSQDLANQPQHF
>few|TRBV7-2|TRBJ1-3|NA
TGTGCCAGCAGCTTGGGGGCTAGCTCTGGAAACACCATATATTTT
CASSLGASSGNTIYF
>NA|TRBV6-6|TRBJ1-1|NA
TGTGCCAGCAGTTACGGGTGGGGGCCCACTGAAGCTTTCTTT
CASSYGWGPTEAFF
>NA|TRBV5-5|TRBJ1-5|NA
TGTGCCAGCAGCTTTCAGACCGGGGATCAGCCCCAGCATTTT
CASSFQTGDQPQHF
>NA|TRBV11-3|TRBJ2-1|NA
TGTGCCAGCAGCTTACCACCGGGACGCGGCGGGGAATACAATGAGCAGTTCTTC
CASSLPPGRGGEYNEQFF
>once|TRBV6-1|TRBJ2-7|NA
TGTGCCAGCAGTGACCGGACTGGGCGCACGGGGGAGCAGTACTTC
CASSDRTGRTGEQYF
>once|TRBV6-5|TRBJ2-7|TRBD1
TGTGCCAGCAGTTACCTAGGGACAGGGGTTGCCTACGAGCAGTACTTC
CASSYLGTGVAYEQYF
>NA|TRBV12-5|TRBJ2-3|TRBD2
TGTGCTAGTGGTACCGGACTAGCGGCCGTGCAGTATTTT
CASGTGLAAVQYF
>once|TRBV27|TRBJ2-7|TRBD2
TGTGCCAGCACCCCCCGGGGGGGGTACGAGCAGTACTTC
CASTPRGGYEQYF
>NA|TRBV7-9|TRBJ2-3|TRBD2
TGTGCCACACACCCCGGGACTAGCGGGAGAGATACGCAGTATTTT
CATHPGTSGRDTQYF
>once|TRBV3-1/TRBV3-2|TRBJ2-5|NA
TGTGCCAGCAGCCAAGTTCGCCCGGGGACCCAGTACTTC
CASSQVRPGTQYF